This entry features one T cell receptor (beta chain) sequence. The target antigen is unknown. This sample was taken from a study of T-cell memory formation after mild COVID-19. Regarding the study as a whole: Some SARS-CoV-2-responding clones were already detected in memory before infection. The study found contracting CD4+ clones mainly in CM and EM and contracting CD8+ clones in EMRA.

One entry per CDR3 protein, called by TCRdb with MiXCR from the 5' RACE reads. The sample holds approximately 500,000 distinct CDR3 sequences, 20% to 30% seen once. V dropped 4 bases and J dropped 1; count of bases not matched to a gene: 6. CDR3 length: 15 residues. The V gene's germline CDR1 is LGHDT and CDR2 YNNKEL (reference sequence). This chain connects TRBV3-1 to TRBJ2-5; 7 bases are a match to TRBD2. Source material: PBMCs or a T cell subset sorted from them (not recorded which). This receptor was obtained from an adult woman who had mild COVID-19 (a few samples of this study predate the infection). Cell type and time point are not known. The CDR3 loop is CASSPRDYLQETQYF. The CDR3 region has the DNA TGTGCCAGCAGCCCTCGGGACTACCTCCAAGAGACCCAGTACTTC.